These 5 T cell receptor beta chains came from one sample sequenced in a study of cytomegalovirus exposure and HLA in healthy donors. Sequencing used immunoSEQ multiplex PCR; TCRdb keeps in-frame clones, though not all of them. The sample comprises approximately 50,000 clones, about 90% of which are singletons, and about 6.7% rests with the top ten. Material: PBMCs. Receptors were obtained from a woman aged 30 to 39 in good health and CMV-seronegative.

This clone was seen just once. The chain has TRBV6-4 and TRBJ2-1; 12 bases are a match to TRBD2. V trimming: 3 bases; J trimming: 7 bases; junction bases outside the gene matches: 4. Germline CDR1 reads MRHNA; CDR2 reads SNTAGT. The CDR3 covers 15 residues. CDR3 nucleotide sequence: TGTGCCAGCAGTGAAGAGGGACTAGCGGGTAATGAGCAGTTCTTC. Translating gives CASSEEGLAGNEQFF.

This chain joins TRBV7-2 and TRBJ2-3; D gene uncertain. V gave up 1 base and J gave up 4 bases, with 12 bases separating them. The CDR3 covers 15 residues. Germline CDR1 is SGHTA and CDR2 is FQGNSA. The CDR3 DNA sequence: TGTGCCAGCAGCTTAGGGGCCCCGTACGCAGATACGCAGTATTTT. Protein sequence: CASSLGAPYADTQYF. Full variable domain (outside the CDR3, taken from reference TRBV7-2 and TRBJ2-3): GAGVSQSPSNKVTEKGKDVELRCDPISGHTALYWYRQSLGQGLEFLIYFQGNSAPDKSGLPSDRFSAERTGGSVSTLTIQRTQQEDSAVYLCASSLGAPYADTQYFGPGTRLTVL.

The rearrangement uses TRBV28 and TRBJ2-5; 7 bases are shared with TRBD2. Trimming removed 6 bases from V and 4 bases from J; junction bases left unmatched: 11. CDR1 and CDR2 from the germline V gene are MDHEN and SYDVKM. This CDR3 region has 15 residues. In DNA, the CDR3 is TGTGCCAGCAGCAGATCTAGCGGAGGGCGAGAGACCCAGTACTTC. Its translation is CASSRSSGGRETQYF.

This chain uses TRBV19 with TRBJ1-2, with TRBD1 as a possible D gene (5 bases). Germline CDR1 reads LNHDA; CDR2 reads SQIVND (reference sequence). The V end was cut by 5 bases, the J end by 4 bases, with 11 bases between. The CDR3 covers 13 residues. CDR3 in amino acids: CASSLRQTYGYTF. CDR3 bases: TGTGCCAGTAGTCTACGACAGACCTATGGCTACACCTTC.

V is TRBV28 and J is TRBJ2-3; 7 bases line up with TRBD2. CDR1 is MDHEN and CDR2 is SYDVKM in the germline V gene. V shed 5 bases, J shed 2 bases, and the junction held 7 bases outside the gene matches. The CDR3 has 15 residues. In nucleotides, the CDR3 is TGTGCCAGCAGTACTTTAGCGGGCGCCACAGATACGCAGTATTTT. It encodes CASSTLAGATDTQYF.